The sequence of this TCR beta chain was determined in a study of T cells in localized non-small cell lung cancer. Findings of the study overall: Only one tumor region was sequenced, so heterogeneity remains possible. With higher T cell density in blood came longer overall survival. Appearing in adjacent lung were a median about 50 of the top 100 tumor clones.

The CDR3 covers 14 residues. Losses at the gene ends were 9 bases for V and 2 bases for J; bases not matched to a gene: 6. Germline V gene data show CDR1 as SGDLS and CDR2 as YYNGEE. Method: immunoSEQ multiplex PCR; TCRdb's copy keeps in-frame clones and lacks some. This sample has under 50,000 clones, with roughly nine tenths found just once. Turning to this clone: Its antigen is not known.

This clonotype originated in a man between 40 and 70 years old with stage II lung adenocarcinoma. V usage is TRBV9 and J usage is TRBJ2-3; 10 positions agree with TRBD1. This material consisted of PBMCs, taken before any cancer treatment. The CDR3 DNA sequence: TGTGCCACCGGGACAGGGGATTCCACAGATACGCAGTATTTT. Residues: CATGTGDSTDTQYF. Supplemented by reference TRBV9 and TRBJ2-3, the full variable domain reads DSGVTQTPKHLITATGQRVTLRCSPRSGDLSVYWYQQSLDQGLQFLIQYYNGEERAKGNILERFSAQQFPDLHSELNLSSLELGDSALYFCATGTGDSTDTQYFGPGTRLTVL.